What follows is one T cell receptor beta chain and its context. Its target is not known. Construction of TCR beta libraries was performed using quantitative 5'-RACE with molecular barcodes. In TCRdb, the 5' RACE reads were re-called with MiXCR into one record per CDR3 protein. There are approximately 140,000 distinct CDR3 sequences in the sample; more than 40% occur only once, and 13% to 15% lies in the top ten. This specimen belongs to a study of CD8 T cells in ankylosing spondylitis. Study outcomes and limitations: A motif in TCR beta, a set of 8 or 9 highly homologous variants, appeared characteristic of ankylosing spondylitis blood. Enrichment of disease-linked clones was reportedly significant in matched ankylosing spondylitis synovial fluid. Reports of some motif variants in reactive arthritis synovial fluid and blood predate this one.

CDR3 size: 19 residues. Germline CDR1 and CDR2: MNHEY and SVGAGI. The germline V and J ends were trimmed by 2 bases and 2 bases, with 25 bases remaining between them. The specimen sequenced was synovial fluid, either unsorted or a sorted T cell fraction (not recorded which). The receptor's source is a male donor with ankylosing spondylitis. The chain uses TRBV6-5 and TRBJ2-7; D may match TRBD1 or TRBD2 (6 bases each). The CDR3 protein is CASSYTPRHGGLGPYEQYF. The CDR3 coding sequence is TGTGCCAGCAGTTACACGCCAAGACATGGGGGGCTGGGGCCCTACGAGCAGTACTTC.